These 9 T cell receptor beta chains share one sample of origin, sequenced in a study of blood T cell repertoires in COVID-19. TCRdb keeps only in-frame clones here, not all; method: immunoSEQ multiplex PCR. The profile shows about 150,000 clones, about nine tenths of them singletons. Material for sequencing was peripheral blood. These receptors all come from a man of 80 years or more with acute or convalescent COVID-19.

The chain uses TRBV5-1 and TRBJ1-2; D might be TRBD1 (6 bases). Per the germline V gene, CDR1 is SGHRS and CDR2 is YFSETQ. V lost 0 bases and J lost 4, with 19 bases in between. The CDR3 is made up of 17 amino acids. The CDR3 DNA reads as TGCGCCAGCAGCTTGGAATTCCCAGGGGACCTTGTCTATGGCTACACCTTC. Residues: CASSLEFPGDLVYGYTF.

The V call is TRBV5-4, the J call TRBJ2-3; TRBD2 might be the D (7 bases). The germline V gene encodes CDR1 SGHNT and CDR2 YYREEE (reference sequence). There are 18 residues in the CDR3. Trimming pared 4 bases from V and 2 bases from J, leaving 23 bases between. This chain's CDR3 is CASSRPLGEGGPTDTQYF. In nucleotides, the CDR3 is TGTGCCAGCAGCCGCCCCCTGGGGGAGGGGGGGCCCACAGATACGCAGTATTTT.

The chain is built from TRBV30 and TRBJ2-6; 8 nucleotides align to TRBD2. Germline V gives CDR1 GTSNPN, CDR2 SVGIG (reference sequence). The CDR3 length is 16 residues. V shed 5 bases, J shed 3 bases, and the junction held 9 bases outside the gene matches. In DNA form, the CDR3 reads TGTGCCTGGGGACAATTCCTAGCGGGTGGGGCCAACGTCCTGACTTTC. Residues: CAWGQFLAGGANVLTF.

The genes are TRBV2 and TRBJ2-5; 7 bases map to TRBD1. The V gene end was trimmed by 6 bases and the J gene end by 4 bases; junction bases not matched to a gene: 5. CDR3 length: 13 residues. Germline V lookup: CDR1 SNHLY, CDR2 FYNNEI. CDR3: CASRHRGTETQYF. In nucleotides, the CDR3 is TGTGCCAGCAGGCACAGGGGCACAGAGACCCAGTACTTC. The full variable domain, rest sourced from reference TRBV2 and TRBJ2-5, is EPEVTQTPSHQVTQMGQEVILRCVPISNHLYFYWYRQILGQKVEFLVSFYNNEISEKSEIFDDQFSVERPDGSNFTLKIRSTKLEDSAMYFCASRHRGTETQYFGPGTRLLVL.

The rearrangement uses TRBV21-1 and TRBJ2-5; the table's D call, TRBD2, has no DNA check behind it. TRBV21-1 is noted as a pseudogene. The CDR3 sequence is 14 residues long. The CDR3 sequence is CASSCSSGGETQYF. DNA of the CDR3: TGTGCCAGCAGCTGCTCTAGCGGGGGGGAGACCCAGTACTTC.

The chain joins TRBV28 to TRBJ2-7; 11 bases are shared with TRBD2. From germline, CDR1 is MDHEN and CDR2 SYDVKM. Trimming at V came to 4 bases and at J to 5 bases, leaving 7 bases not matched to a gene. The CDR3 has 15 residues. The CDR3 loop is CASSSTSGSPHEQYF. The CDR3 nucleotides read TGTGCCAGCAGTTCAACTAGCGGGAGTCCCCACGAGCAGTACTTC.

This sequence joins TRBV15 and TRBJ1-5; a possible D gene is TRBD1 (5 bases). V was clipped by 1 base and J by 0 bases, with 19 bases between them. In germline, CDR1 is LNHNV, CDR2 YYDKDF (reference sequence). The CDR3 has 19 amino acids. CDR3 region: CATSRGRPWGLYSNQPQHF. The CDR3 DNA follows: TGTGCCACCAGCAGAGGTAGACCCTGGGGCCTCTATAGCAATCAGCCCCAGCATTTT.

The chain links TRBV5-8 to TRBJ2-3; TRBD2 aligns across 7 bases. The CDR3 is made up of 16 amino acids. The germline gives CDR1 SGHTS, CDR2 YDEGEE. The V segment lost 0 bases and the J segment 2 bases; nucleotides outside the gene matches: 6. The CDR3 DNA reads TGTGCCAGCAGCTTGGGTGGACTAGGGTCCACAGATACGCAGTATTTT. It is translated as CASSLGGLGSTDTQYF.

The V gene is TRBV30, the J gene TRBJ2-3; tentatively, D is TRBD2 (5 bases). Trimming shortened V by 0 bases and J by 1 base, and 11 bases separated the two germline ends. Germline CDR1 reads GTSNPN; CDR2 reads SVGIG (reference sequence). This CDR3 spans 15 amino acids. The CDR3 DNA sequence: TGTGCCTGGAGTGTGGTTGCGGGTGGCACAGATACGCAGTATTTT. As protein: CAWSVVAGGTDTQYF.